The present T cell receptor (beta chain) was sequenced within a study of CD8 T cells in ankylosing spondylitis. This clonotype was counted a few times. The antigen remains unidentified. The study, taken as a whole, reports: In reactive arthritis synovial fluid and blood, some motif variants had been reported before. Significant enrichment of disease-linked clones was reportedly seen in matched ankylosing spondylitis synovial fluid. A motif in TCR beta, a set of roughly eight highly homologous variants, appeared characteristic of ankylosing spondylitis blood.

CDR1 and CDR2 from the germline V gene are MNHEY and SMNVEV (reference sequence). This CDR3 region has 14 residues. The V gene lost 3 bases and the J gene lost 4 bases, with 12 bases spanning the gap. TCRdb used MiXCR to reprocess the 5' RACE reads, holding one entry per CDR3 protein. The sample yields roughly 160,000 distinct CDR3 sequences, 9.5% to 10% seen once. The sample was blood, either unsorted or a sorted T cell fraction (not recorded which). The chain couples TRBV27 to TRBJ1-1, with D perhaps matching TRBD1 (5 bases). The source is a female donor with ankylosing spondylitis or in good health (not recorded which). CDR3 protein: CASSFGGTGTEAFF. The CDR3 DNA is TGTGCCAGCAGTTTCGGGGGGACTGGCACTGAAGCTTTCTTT.